This TCR beta chain was documented in a study of cytomegalovirus exposure and HLA in healthy donors. The CDR3 has 13 residues. The V end lost 6 bases, the J end lost 3 bases, and 9 bases lay between the germline ends. Looked up from germline, CDR1 is MNHEY and CDR2 is SVGAGI. The PCR employed 60 Vbeta primers together with 13 Jbeta primers. TCRdb's table, derived via immunoSEQ multiplex PCR, lists solely in-frame clones and lacks some. The table includes around 50,000 clones, roughly 70% detected once. Source material: PBMCs. The TCR comes from a woman aged 50 to 60 in good health and CMV-seropositive. This sequence joins TRBV6-5 and TRBJ1-5; a possible D gene is TRBD1 (5 bases). CDR3 region: CASSRDYNQPQHF. The CDR3 coding sequence is TGTGCCAGCAGCCGGGACTACAATCAGCCCCAGCATTTT.